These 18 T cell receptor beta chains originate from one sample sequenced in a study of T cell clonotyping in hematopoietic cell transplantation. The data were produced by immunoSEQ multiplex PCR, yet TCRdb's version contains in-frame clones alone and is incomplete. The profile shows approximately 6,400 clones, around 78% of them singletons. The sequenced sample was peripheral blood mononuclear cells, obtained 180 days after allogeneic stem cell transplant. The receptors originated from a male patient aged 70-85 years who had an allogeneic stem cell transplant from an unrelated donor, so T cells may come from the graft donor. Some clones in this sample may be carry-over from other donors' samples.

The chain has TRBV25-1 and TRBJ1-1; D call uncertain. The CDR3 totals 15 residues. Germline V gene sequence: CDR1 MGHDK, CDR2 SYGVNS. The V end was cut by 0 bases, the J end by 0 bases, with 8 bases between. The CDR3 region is CASSEYRTMNTEAFF. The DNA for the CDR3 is TGTGCCAGCAGTGAATATCGTACGATGAACACTGAAGCTTTCTTT.

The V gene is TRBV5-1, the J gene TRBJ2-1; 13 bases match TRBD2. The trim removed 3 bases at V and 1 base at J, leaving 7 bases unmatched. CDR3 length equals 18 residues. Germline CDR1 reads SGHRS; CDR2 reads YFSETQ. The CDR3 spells CASSSRLGLAGSYNEQFF. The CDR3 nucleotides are TGCGCCAGCAGCTCCCGATTGGGACTAGCGGGATCCTACAATGAGCAGTTCTTC. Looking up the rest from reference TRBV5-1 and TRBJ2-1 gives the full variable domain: KAGVTQTPRYLIKTRGQQVTLSCSPISGHRSVSWYQQTPGQGLQFLFEYFSETQRNKGNFPGRFSGRQFSNSRSEMNVSTLELGDSALYLCASSSRLGLAGSYNEQFFGPGTRLTVL.

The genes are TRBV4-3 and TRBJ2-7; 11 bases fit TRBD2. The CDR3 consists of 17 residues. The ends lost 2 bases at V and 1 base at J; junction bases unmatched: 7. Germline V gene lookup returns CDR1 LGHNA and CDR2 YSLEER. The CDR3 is CASSQTLAGGPSYEQYF. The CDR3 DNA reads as TGCGCCAGCAGCCAAACTCTAGCGGGAGGACCTTCCTACGAGCAGTACTTC.

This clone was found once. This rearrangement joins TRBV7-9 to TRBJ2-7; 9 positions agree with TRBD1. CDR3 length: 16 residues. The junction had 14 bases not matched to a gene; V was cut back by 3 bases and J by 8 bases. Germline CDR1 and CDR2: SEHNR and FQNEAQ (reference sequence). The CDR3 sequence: CASSFGGRDRATKQYF. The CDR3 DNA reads TGTGCCAGCAGCTTTGGGGGCCGGGACAGGGCTACGAAGCAGTACTTC.

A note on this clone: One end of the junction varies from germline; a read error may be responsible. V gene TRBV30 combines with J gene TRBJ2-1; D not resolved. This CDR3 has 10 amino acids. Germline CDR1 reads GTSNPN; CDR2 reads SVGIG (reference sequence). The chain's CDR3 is CTWSAHEQFF. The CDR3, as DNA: TGTACCTGGAGTGCCCATGAGCAGTTCTTC.

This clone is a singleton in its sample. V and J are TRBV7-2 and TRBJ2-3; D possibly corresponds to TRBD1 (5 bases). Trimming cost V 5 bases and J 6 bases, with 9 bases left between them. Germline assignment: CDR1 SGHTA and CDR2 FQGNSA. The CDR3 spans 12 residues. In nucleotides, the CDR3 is TGTGCCAGCAGCCCCCCAGGGGATACGCAGTATTTT. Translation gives CASSPPGDTQYF.

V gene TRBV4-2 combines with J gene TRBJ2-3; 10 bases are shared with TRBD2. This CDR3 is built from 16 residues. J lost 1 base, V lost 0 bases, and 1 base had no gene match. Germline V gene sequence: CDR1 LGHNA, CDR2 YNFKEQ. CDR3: CASSQDLAGGTDTQYF. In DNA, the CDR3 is TGTGCCAGCAGCCAAGATCTAGCGGGAGGCACAGATACGCAGTATTTT.

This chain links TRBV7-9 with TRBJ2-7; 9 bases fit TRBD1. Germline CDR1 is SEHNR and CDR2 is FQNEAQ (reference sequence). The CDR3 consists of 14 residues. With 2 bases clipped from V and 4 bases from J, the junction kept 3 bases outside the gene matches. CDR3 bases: TGTGCCAGCAGCTTATGGGACAGGGTTTACGAGCAGTACTTC. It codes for CASSLWDRVYEQYF.

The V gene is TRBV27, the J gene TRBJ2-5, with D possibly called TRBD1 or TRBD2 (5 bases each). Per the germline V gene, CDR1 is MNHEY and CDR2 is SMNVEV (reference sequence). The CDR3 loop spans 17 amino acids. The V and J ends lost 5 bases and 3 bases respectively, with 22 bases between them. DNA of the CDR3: TGTGCCAGCAGTGCCTACGCCGGCAGGGTGAGGGAAGAGACCCAGTACTTC. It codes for CASSAYAGRVREETQYF.

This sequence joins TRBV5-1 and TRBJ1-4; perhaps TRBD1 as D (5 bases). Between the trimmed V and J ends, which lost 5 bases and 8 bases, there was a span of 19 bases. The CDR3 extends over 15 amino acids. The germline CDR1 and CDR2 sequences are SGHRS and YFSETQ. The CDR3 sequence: CASRGGYSGTEKLFF. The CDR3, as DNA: TGCGCCAGCAGGGGGGGATATTCCGGGACCGAAAAACTGTTTTTT.

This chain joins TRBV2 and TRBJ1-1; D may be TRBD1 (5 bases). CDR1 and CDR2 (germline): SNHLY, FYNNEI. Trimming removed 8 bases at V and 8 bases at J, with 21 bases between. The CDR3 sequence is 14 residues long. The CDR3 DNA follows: TGTGCCAGCTACCTCAAGGGGTGGGGAGGGGAAGCTTTCTTT. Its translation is CASYLKGWGGEAFF.

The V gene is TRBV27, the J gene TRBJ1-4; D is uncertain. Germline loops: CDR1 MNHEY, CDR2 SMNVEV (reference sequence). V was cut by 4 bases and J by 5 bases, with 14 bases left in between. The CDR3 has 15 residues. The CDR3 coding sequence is TGTGCCAGCAGTTCGCTGACGGCGGGGAATGAAAAACTGTTTTTT. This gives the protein CASSSLTAGNEKLFF.

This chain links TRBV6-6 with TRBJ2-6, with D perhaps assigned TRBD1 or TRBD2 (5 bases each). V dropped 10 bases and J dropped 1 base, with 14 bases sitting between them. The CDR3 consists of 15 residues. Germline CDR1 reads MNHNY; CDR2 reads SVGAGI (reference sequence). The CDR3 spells CATRDQGSGANVLTF. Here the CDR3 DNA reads TGTGCCACCAGGGACCAGGGTTCTGGGGCCAACGTCCTGACTTTC.

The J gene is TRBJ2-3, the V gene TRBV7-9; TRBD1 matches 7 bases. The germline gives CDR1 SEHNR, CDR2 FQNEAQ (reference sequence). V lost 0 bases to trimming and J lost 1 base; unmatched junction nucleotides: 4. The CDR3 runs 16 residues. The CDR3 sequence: CASSLATGTGTDTQYF. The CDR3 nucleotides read TGTGCCAGCAGCTTAGCGACCGGGACAGGCACAGATACGCAGTATTTT.

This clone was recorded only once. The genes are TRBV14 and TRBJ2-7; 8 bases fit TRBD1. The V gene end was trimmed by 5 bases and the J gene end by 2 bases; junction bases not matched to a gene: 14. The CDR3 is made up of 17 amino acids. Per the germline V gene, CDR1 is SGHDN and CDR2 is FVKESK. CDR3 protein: CASSNFSWDRIPYEQYF. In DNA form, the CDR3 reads TGTGCCAGCAGCAACTTCTCATGGGACAGGATCCCCTACGAGCAGTACTTC.

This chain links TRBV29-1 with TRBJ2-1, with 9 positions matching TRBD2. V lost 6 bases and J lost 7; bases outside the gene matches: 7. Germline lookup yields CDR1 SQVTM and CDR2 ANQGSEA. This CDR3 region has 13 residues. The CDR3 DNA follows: TGCAGCGTCGCCCGACTAGCGGATAATGAGCAGTTCTTC. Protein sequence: CSVARLADNEQFF.

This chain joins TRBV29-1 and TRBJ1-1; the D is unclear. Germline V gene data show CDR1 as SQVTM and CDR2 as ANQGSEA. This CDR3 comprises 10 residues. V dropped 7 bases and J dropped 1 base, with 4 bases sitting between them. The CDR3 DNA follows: TGCAGCGGGCAGAACACTGAAGCTTTCTTT. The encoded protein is CSGQNTEAFF.

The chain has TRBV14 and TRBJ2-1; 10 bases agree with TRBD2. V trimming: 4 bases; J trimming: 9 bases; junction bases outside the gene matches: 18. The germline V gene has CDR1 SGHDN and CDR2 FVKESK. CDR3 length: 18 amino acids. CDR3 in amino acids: CASSLYPRGSGRTAEQFF. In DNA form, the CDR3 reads TGTGCCAGCAGCCTCTACCCCCGGGGTAGCGGGAGGACGGCTGAGCAGTTCTTC.